This entry concerns a single T cell receptor beta chain. Its specific antigen is unknown. Within one base of it there is no much larger clone, and no base qualities were kept. The V end gives up 4 bases and the J end 7 bases, leaving 4 bases in the junction not matched to a gene. The germline V gene (reference sequence) supplies CDR1 MNHNY and CDR2 SVGAGI. From the cysteine through the phenylalanine, the CDR3 covers 14 amino acids. The sequence is cut down to CDR3 DNA, 42 bases in frame from base 1. This sample stems from a study of shared clonotypes between healthy human individuals (dated by TCRdb to 2020 to 2022). Turning to the overall study: A couple of women and three men aged 18 to 49 years were included in the cohort. Per donor, three plates each were used for CD4 naive and CD4 memory, two for CD8 naive, and one for CD8 memory. Blood TCR repertoires of several healthy adults were deeply sequenced to estimate repertoire size and the extent of clonotype sharing between individuals. Different laboratories and diverse techniques were used to prepare libraries and sequence TCR repertoires, to increase sequencing depth and limit assay-specific biases. Each donor's leukapheresis produced roughly between about 0.85 and 10 billion PBMCs. What the research found in general, with its limitations: Because the study included only a small number of donors, the genetic and exposure-history diversity represented was limited. Pairwise subsampling led to the expectation that sequencing depth would affect the degree of clonotype sharing among donors. Incomplete sequencing was indicated by rarefaction of sorted-subset datasets, despite the large sequencing depth. Compared with non-shared clonotypes, clonotypes shared by all four sorted-subset donors had higher generation probabilities. Sampling was restricted to blood, and TCR repertoires in tissues likely differ from the TCR repertoires found in blood. Naive subsets generally had larger estimated clonotype richness than memory subsets. When a few donors were compared, the shared fraction of clonotypes was about 5.4% for naive CD4, around 3.6% for naive CD8, roughly 2.3% for memory CD4, and under 0.5% for memory CD8.

The donors were healthy, HIV-negative adults who had no recently reported acute infections or vaccinations. Only Caucasian adults living in Nashville, Tennessee, USA were represented among the donors. Magnetic negative selection was used to enrich CD4+ T cells, after which naive cells were positively selected on CD45RA and the negative fraction became the memory subset. After blood collection by leukapheresis, PBMCs were isolated using Ficoll-Histopaque density gradient centrifugation and then cryopreserved in the vapor phase of liquid nitrogen. Analytical flow cytometry was used to check the purity and quantity of each magnetically sorted T cell population. Each sorted fraction had its genomic DNA isolated and then quantified by UV absorbance on a Nanodrop 2000c. TCR CDR3 regions were amplified from genomic DNA by multiplex PCR using the deep immunoSEQ assay. Extracted genomic DNA from each cell subset was distributed evenly across all wells of several immunoSEQ 96-well plates, and each plate was treated as a replicate. For sorted subsets, each replicate PCR was loaded with roughly 0.2 ug genomic DNA, equivalent to about 30,000 T cell genomes. The purified libraries were quantified using a Qubit 3.0 fluorometer, sized with a Bioanalyzer 2100, and then quantified again using the KAPA Library Quantification kit. Every immunoSEQ 96-well plate was sequenced on a separate single-read 150-cycle Illumina NextSeq 550 flow cell. Processing in the source paper ran as follows. Because only junctional sequences without quality scores were contained in the immunoSEQ output, filtering matching that applied to full-length reads could not be performed. Sequences were annotated with PyIR, a Python wrapper for IgBLAST v1.9, and V/J genes and CDR3 were assigned using IMGT germline references. Reads were removed for weak V/J assignments (E-value above 1e-6), missing CDR3, stop codons, out-of-frame junctions, or ambiguous translated residues. A V3J clonotype was defined by an identical inferred V gene, J gene, and CDR3 amino acid sequence. The percentage overlap between two repertoires was calculated by dividing the number of shared unique clonotypes by the size of the smaller repertoire. Three approaches were used to assess repertoire richness: RTK rarefaction, the Chao1 estimator, and Recon v2.1 estimates of unobserved clonotypes. Generation probabilities for all TCRbeta clonotypes obtained by the gDNA method from a few donors were computed using OLGA. TCRdb mirrors the immuneACCESS table, restricted to in-frame sequences. Some clones are absent from its copies; in checked studies, under half trace to an unresolved V gene, and the reason for the others is unknown. The D gene and trimming were derived from the DNA, and the V and J assignments and clone size from that table. Counted in this sample were 600,000 to 750,000 clones; about two thirds of them appeared once. The top ten constitute 1.8% of the sample.

Material: memory CD4+ T cells sorted from blood. Interpreted using the paper, the cell subset or site label stands for: CD45RA-negative fraction. The V and J genes are TRBV6-6 and TRBJ1-5, and 10 junctional nucleotides match TRBD1. This receptor was obtained from a woman under 40 in good health. The nucleotide sequence is given as TGTGCCAGCAGTTCGACAGGGGGCCAACAGCCCCAGCATTTT. This is translated as CASSSTGGQQPQHF.